Described below is a single TCR beta chain sequence and its context. What it binds is unknown. This sample was included in a study of T cell responses to AZD1222 COVID-19 vaccine. Overall study results and limits: Only 5 or 6 individuals given AZD1222 were seropositive at baseline. Within unmutated variant regions lay the reported targets of nearly half of spike-specific TCRs. The donor group comprised mostly white British people and more females; the analysis possibly underestimated clonal diversity. Receipt of two AZD1222 doses was followed by a rise in Spike-specific TCR breadth and depth.

Profiling relied on immunoSEQ multiplex PCR, and the TCRdb table lists in-frame clones only, not all of them. The sample's table shows about 140,000 clones. V was cut by 0 bases and J by 3 bases, with 8 bases left in between. From germline, CDR1 is LGHNA and CDR2 YNFKEQ. This CDR3 is 15 amino acids long. Sequencing input: peripheral blood. This clonotype originated in an adult in good health. The rearrangement uses TRBV4-2 and TRBJ2-2; no definite D call. CDR3 DNA sequence: TGTGCCAGCAGCCAAGATCCGCGTCACACCGGGGAGCTGTTTTTT. Translating gives CASSQDPRHTGELFF.